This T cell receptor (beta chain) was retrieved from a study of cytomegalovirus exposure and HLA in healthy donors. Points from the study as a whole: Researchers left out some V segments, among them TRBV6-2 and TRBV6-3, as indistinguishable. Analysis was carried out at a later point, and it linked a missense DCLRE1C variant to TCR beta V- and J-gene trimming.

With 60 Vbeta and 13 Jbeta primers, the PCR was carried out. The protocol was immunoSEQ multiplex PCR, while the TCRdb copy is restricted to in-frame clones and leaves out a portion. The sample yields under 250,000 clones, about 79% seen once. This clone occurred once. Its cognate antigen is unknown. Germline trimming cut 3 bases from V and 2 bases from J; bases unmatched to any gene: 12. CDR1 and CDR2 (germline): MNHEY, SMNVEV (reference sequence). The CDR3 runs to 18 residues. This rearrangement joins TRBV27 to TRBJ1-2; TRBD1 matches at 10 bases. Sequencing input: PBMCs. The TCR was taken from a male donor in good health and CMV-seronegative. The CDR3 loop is CASSLSSGTGVQNYGYTF. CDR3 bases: TGTGCCAGCAGTTTGTCATCCGGGACAGGGGTACAAAACTATGGCTACACCTTC.